This T cell receptor beta chain was identified during a study of cytomegalovirus exposure and HLA in healthy donors. The wider study: One earlier analysis, a look at about 179 million T cells, found about 110 million unique TCR beta sequences.

Study-wide results and limits: Three chains linked to CMV were shown in vitro to be specific for CMV antigens. Previously analyzed data showed that most TCR beta V segments were productive at a frequency of about 87% or about 30%.

Comments on this clone: Antigen specificity is unknown.

Donors were ostensibly healthy at sampling, although undocumented immune exposures were probable. Between the trimmed V and J ends, which lost 5 bases and 10 bases, there was a span of 9 bases. Germline V gene sequence: CDR1 SEHNR, CDR2 FQNEAQ (reference sequence). The CDR3 runs to 11 residues. Researchers ran the PCR with 60 Vbeta and 13 Jbeta primers. Measured with immunoSEQ multiplex PCR; TCRdb has only the in-frame clones, and not every one. Among fewer than 250,000 clones listed, 79% were seen once. The receptor was derived from a male donor in good health and CMV-seropositive. The sample was PBMCs. The chain joins TRBV7-9 to TRBJ2-1; tentatively, D is TRBD1 (6 bases). The CDR3 reads CASSLQGEQFF. The CDR3 DNA reads as TGTGCCAGCAGCCTCCAGGGGGAGCAGTTCTTC.